A single sample is the source of the 27 T cell receptor beta chains below, sequenced in a study of T-cell reconstitution after alpha-beta-depleted transplantation in children. Library preparation (for TCRbeta) was performed with unique molecular identifiers. From the PCR reads, TCRdb called clonotypes with MiXCR, one entry per CDR3 protein. The repertoire has some 300,000 distinct CDR3 sequences, 10% of them found once; the top ten carry just under 7.5%. The source was PBMCs, collected before TCRalphabeta/CD19-depleted stem cell transplant. The receptors were sampled from a boy under two years old with acute myeloid leukemia, due to receive a stem cell transplant.

In its sample, this clonotype was seen many times. V gene TRBV20-1 combines with J gene TRBJ1-5, with a possible D match to TRBD1 (5 bases). Trimming shortened V by 3 bases and J by 5 bases, and 11 bases separated the two germline ends. The length of the CDR3 is 13 residues. Germline V gene lookup returns CDR1 DFQATT and CDR2 SNEGSKA (reference sequence). CDR3 in DNA: TGCAGTGCTAGTGGCAGGGCCCATCAGCCCCAGCATTTT. Translation gives CSASGRAHQPQHF.

This clonotype was seen ten or more times. The rearrangement uses TRBV6-5 and TRBJ1-6; possible D gene TRBD1, 5 bases. CDR3 length: 17 amino acids. Between the trimmed V and J ends, which lost 3 bases and 2 bases, there was a span of 14 bases. Germline V gives CDR1 MNHEY, CDR2 SVGAGI. The CDR3 DNA follows: TGTGCCAGCAGTTATCTACAGGTCAAAGCCTATAATTCACCCCTCCACTTT. Protein sequence: CASSYLQVKAYNSPLHF.

This clonotype was observed a few times. J is TRBJ2-1 and V is TRBV14, with 13 nucleotides matching TRBD2. The germline V gene has CDR1 SGHDN and CDR2 FVKESK. The junction had 5 bases not matched to a gene; V was cut back by 4 bases and J by 5 bases. The CDR3 has 16 amino acids. The CDR3 loop is CASSLLGLAGDNEQFF. CDR3 bases: TGTGCCAGCAGCCTCTTAGGACTAGCGGGAGACAATGAGCAGTTCTTC.

This clonotype has at least ten counts. The chain carries TRBV7-9 and TRBJ2-6; D is possibly TRBD1 or TRBD2 (5 bases each). V was pared by 8 bases and J by 2 bases, with 7 bases between. There are 13 residues in the CDR3. Germline V gene data show CDR1 as SEHNR and CDR2 as FQNEAQ (reference sequence). The CDR3 nucleotides are TGTGCCAGCCCGGGGCCTGGGGCCAACGTCCTGACTTTC. Amino acid sequence: CASPGPGANVLTF.

In its sample, this clonotype was seen many times. The chain combines TRBV28 with TRBJ2-3; D unresolved. Germline loops: CDR1 MDHEN, CDR2 SYDVKM. Trimming removed 5 bases from V and 3 bases from J, with 9 bases in between. CDR3 length equals 13 residues. Here the CDR3 DNA reads TGTGCCAGCAGTCTCTACAGAACAGATACGCAGTATTTT. Protein: CASSLYRTDTQYF. The whole variable domain, remainder taken from reference TRBV28 and TRBJ2-3, is DVKVTQSSRYLVKRTGEKVFLECVQDMDHENMFWYRQDPGLGLRLIYFSYDVKMKEKGDIPEGYSVSREKKERFSLILESASTNQTSMYLCASSLYRTDTQYFGPGTRLTVL.

The chain uses TRBV12-3 or TRBV12-4 and TRBJ1-4; D call uncertain. The V end was cut by 5 bases, the J end by 4 bases, with 11 bases between. This CDR3 is 14 amino acids long. CDR3 protein: CASSGPTDNEKLFF. The CDR3 region has the DNA TGTGCCAGCAGTGGCCCCACGGATAATGAAAAACTGTTTTTT.

This clonotype has only a few counts. The CDR3 reads CASSLRPAAANNEQFF. The DNA of the CDR3 is TGCGCCAGCAGCTTGAGACCAGCGGCGGCAAACAATGAGCAGTTCTTC. This rearrangement joins TRBV5-1 to TRBJ2-1; perhaps TRBD2 as D (5 bases). The CDR3 is 16 amino acids. With 1 base removed from V and 5 bases from J, the gap between germline ends came to 16 bases. Germline lookup yields CDR1 SGHRS and CDR2 YFSETQ.

This clonotype was seen more than once but under ten times. This rearrangement joins TRBV5-1 to TRBJ2-1, with TRBD2 matching over 14 bases. The junction had 5 bases not matched to a gene; V was cut back by 7 bases and J by 8 bases. This CDR3 is built from 14 residues. In germline, CDR1 is SGHRS, CDR2 YFSETQ. CDR3 amino acids: CASATSGRVDEQFF. For the CDR3, the DNA is TGCGCCAGCGCGACTAGCGGGAGGGTTGATGAGCAGTTCTTC.

There are many counts of this clonotype. The chain uses TRBV7-2 and TRBJ1-2; a weak D match, TRBD1 (5 bases). Germline CDR1 is SGHTA and CDR2 is FQGNSA. V was clipped by 1 base and J by 5 bases, with 17 bases between them. This CDR3 has 16 amino acids. The CDR3 region is CASSLGGVEGRYGYTF. The CDR3 bases are TGTGCCAGCAGCTTAGGAGGGGTGGAGGGGAGGTATGGCTACACCTTC. Full variable domain (rest looked up from reference TRBV7-2 and TRBJ1-2): GAGVSQSPSNKVTEKGKDVELRCDPISGHTALYWYRQSLGQGLEFLIYFQGNSAPDKSGLPSDRFSAERTGGSVSTLTIQRTQQEDSAVYLCASSLGGVEGRYGYTFGSGTRLTVV.

The sample holds many counts of this clonotype. The CDR3 protein is CASSEGGEGGNEQFF. CDR3 DNA: TGTGCCAGCAGTGAGGGGGGGGAGGGGGGCAATGAGCAGTTCTTC. This chain uses TRBV25-1 with TRBJ2-1; TRBD2 is a possible D gene (7 bases). V lost 3 bases to trimming and J lost 6 bases, with 15 bases between them. The CDR3 covers 15 residues. Germline CDR1 MGHDK, CDR2 SYGVNS.

This clonotype was found many times. V usage is TRBV5-1 and J usage is TRBJ2-1; D is undetermined. The V end lost 4 bases, the J end lost 5 bases, and 10 bases lay between the germline ends. The CDR3 runs to 13 residues. Looked up from germline, CDR1 is SGHRS and CDR2 is YFSETQ. CDR3 nucleotide sequence: TGCGCCAGCAGCCTGGGGATGAACAATGAGCAGTTCTTC. It translates to CASSLGMNNEQFF.

Ten or more counts support this clonotype. The chain links TRBV6-5 to TRBJ1-5; D gene unclear. Trimming took 0 bases from V and 1 from J, leaving 7 bases between them. Per the germline V gene, CDR1 is MNHEY and CDR2 is SVGAGI. The CDR3 sequence is 15 residues long. The CDR3 DNA reads TGTGCCAGCAGTTACTCTCTTGGAAGCAATCAGCCCCAGCATTTT. It encodes CASSYSLGSNQPQHF.

This clonotype was seen repeatedly, ten times or more. J is TRBJ2-1 and V is TRBV5-1; 8 bases are shared with TRBD2. Germline CDR1 reads SGHRS; CDR2 reads YFSETQ. The CDR3 length is 17 residues. Trimming removed 3 bases from V and 6 bases from J; junction bases left unmatched: 14. This chain's CDR3 is CASSSTYGPRGVNEQFF. Here the CDR3 DNA reads TGCGCCAGCAGCTCCACCTACGGCCCGCGGGGGGTCAATGAGCAGTTCTTC.

The rearrangement joins TRBV7-3 to TRBJ1-1; TRBD1 aligns across 11 bases. This CDR3 contains 16 residues. Trimming took 3 bases from V and 1 from J; bases not matched to a gene: 4. Germline V gives CDR1 SGHTA, CDR2 FQGTGA. CDR3 bases: TGTGCCAGCAGCTTGGACAGGGGGCCCCCGAACACTGAAGCTTTCTTT. Encoded protein: CASSLDRGPPNTEAFF.

This clonotype appeared many times. The chain links TRBV5-5 to TRBJ2-7; D is undetermined. CDR1 SGHKS and CDR2 YYEKEE come from the germline V gene (reference sequence). The CDR3 runs to 13 residues. V lost 4 bases and J 2 bases, leaving 10 bases between the germline ends. Here the CDR3 reads CASSVSSTYEQYF. The CDR3, as DNA: TGTGCCAGCAGCGTTAGCTCCACCTACGAGCAGTACTTC.

There are many counts of this clonotype. This chain links TRBV29-1 with TRBJ2-7; D remains ambiguous. CDR1 is SQVTM and CDR2 is ANQGSEA in the germline V gene. The CDR3 covers 13 residues. V was clipped by 2 bases and J by 0 bases, with 8 bases between them. The CDR3 DNA reads TGCAGCGTTGAATCCGACAACTCCTACGAGCAGTACTTC. Protein sequence: CSVESDNSYEQYF.

This clonotype was seen at least ten times. This chain links TRBV19 with TRBJ1-5, with D uncertain. The V gene lost 4 bases and the J gene lost 7 bases, with 17 bases spanning the gap. CDR3 size: 15 residues. Per germline, CDR1 LNHDA and CDR2 SQIVND (reference sequence). The CDR3 loop is CASSTRNRIGQPQHF. The CDR3 DNA reads as TGTGCCAGTAGTACCAGAAACCGAATCGGGCAGCCCCAGCATTTT.

V gene TRBV5-1 combines with J gene TRBJ2-1; a possible D gene is TRBD2 (7 bases). Germline V gives CDR1 SGHRS, CDR2 YFSETQ. The CDR3 has 15 amino acids. V lost 4 bases and J 10 bases, leaving 21 bases between the germline ends. CDR3 sequence (DNA): TGCGCCAGCAGCCCGGCCGATGGGGGGGCGTTCGAGCAGTTCTTC. Translating gives CASSPADGGAFEQFF.

There are many counts of this clonotype. V and J are TRBV25-1 and TRBJ2-1; TRBD2 matches 10 bases. The V and J ends lost 1 base and 3 bases, in that order; junction bases with no gene match: 6. From germline, CDR1 is MGHDK and CDR2 SYGVNS. The CDR3 is 17 amino acids. The CDR3 coding sequence is TGTGCCAGCAGTGAATGGTTTGGACTAGCGGACTACAATGAGCAGTTCTTC. This codes for CASSEWFGLADYNEQFF.

This rearrangement joins TRBV2 to TRBJ2-2; 13 bases line up with TRBD2. J gave up 0 bases and V 8 bases, and 9 bases lay outside the gene matches. The germline gives CDR1 SNHLY, CDR2 FYNNEI. This CDR3 comprises 18 residues. CDR3 loop: CASCFGTSGVANTGELFF. The DNA of the CDR3 is TGTGCCAGCTGTTTCGGGACTAGCGGGGTCGCGAACACCGGGGAGCTGTTTTTT. The complete variable domain, with remaining parts taken from reference TRBV2 and TRBJ2-2, reads EPEVTQTPSHQVTQMGQEVILRCVPISNHLYFYWYRQILGQKVEFLVSFYNNEISEKSEIFDDQFSVERPDGSNFTLKIRSTKLEDSAMYFCASCFGTSGVANTGELFFGEGSRLTVL.

This clonotype was detected a few times. The chain has TRBV12-3 or TRBV12-4 and TRBJ2-7, with a tentative D call TRBD2 (5 bases). V shed 5 bases and J shed 3 bases, with 11 bases lying between them. This CDR3 comprises 13 residues. CDR3 residues: CASSRGQDYEQYF. The CDR3 DNA is TGTGCCAGCAGTCGAGGGCAGGACTACGAGCAGTACTTC.

This clonotype was counted ten times or more. The chain combines TRBV28 with TRBJ1-4, with 7 bases matching TRBD1. Per the germline V gene, CDR1 is MDHEN and CDR2 is SYDVKM. The V segment lost 9 bases and the J segment 8 bases; nucleotides outside the gene matches: 15. The CDR3 runs to 15 residues. The CDR3 loop reads CASALGGRLLEKLFF. The CDR3, as DNA: TGTGCCAGTGCGTTAGGGGGCAGGTTGTTGGAAAAACTGTTTTTT.

This clonotype was seen at least ten times. The chain links TRBV6-1 to TRBJ2-1; 8 nucleotides agree with TRBD2. V was pared by 5 bases and J by 3 bases, with 12 bases of the junction left unmatched. The germline gives CDR1 MNHNS, CDR2 SASEGT. This CDR3 comprises 17 residues. This CDR3 is CASSQLLEREGYNEQFF. CDR3 bases: TGTGCCAGCAGTCAACTACTTGAACGGGAGGGCTACAATGAGCAGTTCTTC.

The count of this clonotype is one. The chain couples TRBV7-9 to TRBJ2-7, with D possibly being TRBD1 or TRBD2 (6 bases each). Looked up from germline, CDR1 is SEHNR and CDR2 is FQNEAQ (reference sequence). This CDR3 has 14 amino acids. Trimming removed 5 bases from V and 3 bases from J, with 14 bases in between. CDR3 residues: CASSLLGGGYEQYF. For the CDR3, the DNA is TGTGCCAGCAGCCTCCTCGGAGGGGGCTACGAGCAGTACTTC.

The chain employs TRBV24-1 and TRBJ2-7; tentatively, D is TRBD1 or TRBD2 (6 bases each). V gave up 3 bases and J gave up 0 bases, with 14 bases separating them. Germline V CDR1 and CDR2: KGHDR, SFDVKD. The CDR3 covers 16 residues. CDR3 sequence reads: CATSDTGGSSSYEQYF. CDR3 sequence (DNA): TGTGCCACCAGTGATACCGGGGGCTCGAGCTCCTACGAGCAGTACTTC.

The chain joins TRBV2 to TRBJ2-2, with D tentatively TRBD1 (5 bases). The CDR3 contains 13 residues. Germline values: CDR1 SNHLY, CDR2 FYNNEI. Trimming cost V 6 bases and J 8 bases, with 13 bases left between them. CDR3 nucleotides: TGTGCCAGCAGAAGACAGCGACAAGGGGAGCTGTTTTTT. Its protein is CASRRQRQGELFF.

At least ten counts were recorded for this clonotype. DNA for the CDR3: TGTGCCAGCCACGGGACAGGGGGCTACGAGCAGTACTTC. Translating it yields CASHGTGGYEQYF. V is TRBV7-9 and J is TRBJ2-7; 11 bases are a match to TRBD1. This CDR3 contains 13 residues. Germline V gene lookup returns CDR1 SEHNR and CDR2 FQNEAQ (reference sequence). The V segment lost 8 bases and the J segment 3 bases; nucleotides outside the gene matches: 3.